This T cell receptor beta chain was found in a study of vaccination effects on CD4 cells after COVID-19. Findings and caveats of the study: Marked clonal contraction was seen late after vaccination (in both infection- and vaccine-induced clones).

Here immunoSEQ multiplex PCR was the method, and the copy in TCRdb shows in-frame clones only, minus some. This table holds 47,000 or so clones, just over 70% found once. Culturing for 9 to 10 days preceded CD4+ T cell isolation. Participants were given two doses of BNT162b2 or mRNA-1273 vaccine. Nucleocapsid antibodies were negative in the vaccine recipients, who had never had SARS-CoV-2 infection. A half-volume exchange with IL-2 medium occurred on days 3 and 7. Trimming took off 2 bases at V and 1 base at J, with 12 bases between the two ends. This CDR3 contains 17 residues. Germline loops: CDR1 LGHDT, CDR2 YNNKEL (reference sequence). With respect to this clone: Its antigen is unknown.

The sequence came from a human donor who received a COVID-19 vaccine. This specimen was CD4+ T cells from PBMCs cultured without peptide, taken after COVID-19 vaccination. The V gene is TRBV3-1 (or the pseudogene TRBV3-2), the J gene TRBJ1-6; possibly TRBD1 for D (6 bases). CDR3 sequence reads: CASSQILRGSYNSPLHF. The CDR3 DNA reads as TGTGCCAGCAGCCAAATCCTCAGGGGATCCTATAATTCACCCCTCCACTTT.